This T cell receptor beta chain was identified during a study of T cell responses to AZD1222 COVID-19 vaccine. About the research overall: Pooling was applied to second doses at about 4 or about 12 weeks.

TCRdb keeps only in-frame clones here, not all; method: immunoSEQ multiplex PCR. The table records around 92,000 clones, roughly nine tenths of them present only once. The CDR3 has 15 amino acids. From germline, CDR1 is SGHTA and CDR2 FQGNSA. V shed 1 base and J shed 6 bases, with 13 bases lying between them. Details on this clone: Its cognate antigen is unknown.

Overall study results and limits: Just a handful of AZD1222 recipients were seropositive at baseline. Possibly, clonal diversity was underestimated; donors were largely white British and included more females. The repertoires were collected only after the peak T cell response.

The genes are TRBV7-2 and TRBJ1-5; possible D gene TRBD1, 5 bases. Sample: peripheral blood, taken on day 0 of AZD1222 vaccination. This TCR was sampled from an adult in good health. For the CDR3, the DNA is TGTGCCAGCAGCTTAGTTCGGACCGGGGGTCAGCCCCAGCATTTT. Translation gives CASSLVRTGGQPQHF.